This TCR beta chain came from a study of T cells in Graves' hyperthyroidism and ophthalmopathy. For the study at large: Peripheral blood was obtained at initial diagnosis, preceding any treatment. Notes on the study in general: Model-based prediction identified ophthalmopathy a median 6.5 months prior to its onset. A 13 V-J model separated ophthalmopathy from stable hyperthyroidism.

On the basis of clinical symptoms, serum thyroxine and TRAb, thyroid ultrasound and orbital computed tomography, diagnoses were made. RNA transcripts served as the template for amplifying TCR beta CDR3 regions. A first-round RT-PCR of the TCR CDR3 used the HTBI primer set. From the multiplex PCR reads, TCRdb called clonotypes with MiXCR, one entry per CDR3 protein. The sample yields roughly 750,000 distinct CDR3 sequences, about a sixth seen once. As for this clonotype: The antigen is not known.

V was pared by 0 bases and J by 7 bases, with 16 bases between. Germline assignment: CDR1 DFQATT and CDR2 SNEGSKA (reference sequence). The CDR3 runs to 15 residues. The source of this sequence is a man younger than 30 with Graves' hyperthyroidism. Sequenced material: blood. The J gene is TRBJ1-5, the V gene TRBV20-1; possible D gene TRBD1, 5 bases. The CDR3 sequence is CSARESRGREQPQHF. CDR3 in DNA: TGCAGTGCTAGAGAATCGAGGGGCAGGGAACAGCCCCAGCATTTT.